This T cell receptor (beta chain) was obtained from a study of early stage breast cancer tumors. At the level of the study: About 80% of the 16 invasive tumors were ER+, PR+ and HER2-.

This clone showed up just a few times. Its matching antigen is unknown. The data were produced by immunoSEQ multiplex PCR, yet TCRdb's version contains in-frame clones alone and is incomplete. The sample shows around 28,000 clones, roughly 50% of them seen only once. Germline V gene sequence: CDR1 MNHEY, CDR2 SVGAGI. V was clipped by 3 bases and J by 1 base, with 12 bases between them. The CDR3 sequence is 15 residues long. Findings and limits, study-wide: Compared with adjacent normal breast tissue, tumors showed around 2.7-fold greater T cell density and higher clonality. In most of the 16 patients, blood comparison separated tumor from normal breast.

This receptor was obtained from a person aged 45-60 years with breast cancer. Sequencing was carried out using breast tumor tissue. This sequence joins TRBV6-5 and TRBJ1-1; no reliable D call. DNA of the CDR3: TGTGCCAGCAGTTATAGCCGGGTCGCGAACACTGAAGCTTTCTTT. It is translated as CASSYSRVANTEAFF.